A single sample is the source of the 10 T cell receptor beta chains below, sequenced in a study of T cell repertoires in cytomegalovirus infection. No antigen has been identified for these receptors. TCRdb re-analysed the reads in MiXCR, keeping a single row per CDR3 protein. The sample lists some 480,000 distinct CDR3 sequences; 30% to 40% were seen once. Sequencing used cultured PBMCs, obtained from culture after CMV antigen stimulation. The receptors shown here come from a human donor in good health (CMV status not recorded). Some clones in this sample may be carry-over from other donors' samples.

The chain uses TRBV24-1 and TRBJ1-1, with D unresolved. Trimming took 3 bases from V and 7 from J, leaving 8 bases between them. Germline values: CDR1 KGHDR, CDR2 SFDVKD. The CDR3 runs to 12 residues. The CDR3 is CATSDRSNEAFF. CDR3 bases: TGTGCCACCAGTGATCGCAGCAATGAAGCTTTCTTT.

In nucleotides, the CDR3 is TGTGCCAGCAGCCCAGTGCAGGGCACCGGGGAGCTGTTTTTT. Amino acid sequence: CASSPVQGTGELFF. The chain has TRBV7-2 and TRBJ2-2; D is possibly TRBD1 (5 bases). The CDR3 length is 14 residues. Germline V gene lookup returns CDR1 SGHTA and CDR2 FQGNSA. V lost 5 bases and J 4 bases, leaving 11 bases between the germline ends.

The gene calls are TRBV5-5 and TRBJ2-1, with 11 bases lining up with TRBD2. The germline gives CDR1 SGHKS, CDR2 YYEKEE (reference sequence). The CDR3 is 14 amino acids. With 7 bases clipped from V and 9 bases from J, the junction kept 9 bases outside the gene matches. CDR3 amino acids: CASAGIAGGPEQFF. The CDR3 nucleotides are TGTGCCAGCGCCGGGATAGCGGGAGGGCCTGAGCAGTTCTTC. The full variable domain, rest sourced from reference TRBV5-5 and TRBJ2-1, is DAGVTQSPTHLIKTRGQQVTLRCSPISGHKSVSWYQQVLGQGPQFIFQYYEKEERGRGNFPDRFSARQFPNYSSELNVNALLLGDSALYLCASAGIAGGPEQFFGPGTRLTVL.

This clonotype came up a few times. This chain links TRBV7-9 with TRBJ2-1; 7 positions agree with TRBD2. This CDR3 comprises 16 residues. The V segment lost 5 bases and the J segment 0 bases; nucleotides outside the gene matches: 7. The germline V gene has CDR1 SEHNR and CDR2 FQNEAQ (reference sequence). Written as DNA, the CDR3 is TGTGCCAGCAGCCCTCCGGGACTAAGCTCCTACAATGAGCAGTTCTTC. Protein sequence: CASSPPGLSSYNEQFF. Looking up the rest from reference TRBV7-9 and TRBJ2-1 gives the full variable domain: DTGVSQNPRHKITKRGQNVTFRCDPISEHNRLYWYRQTLGQGPEFLTYFQNEAQLEKSRLLSDRFSAERPKGSFSTLEIQRTEQGDSAMYLCASSPPGLSSYNEQFFGPGTRLTVL.

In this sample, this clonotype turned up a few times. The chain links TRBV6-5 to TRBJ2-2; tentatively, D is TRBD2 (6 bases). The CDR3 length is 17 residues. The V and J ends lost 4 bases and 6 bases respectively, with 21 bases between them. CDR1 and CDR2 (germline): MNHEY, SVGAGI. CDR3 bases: TGTGCCAGCAGTTCCCACCGTCGAGCGGAGGGGCCCGGGGAGCTGTTTTTT. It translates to CASSSHRRAEGPGELFF.

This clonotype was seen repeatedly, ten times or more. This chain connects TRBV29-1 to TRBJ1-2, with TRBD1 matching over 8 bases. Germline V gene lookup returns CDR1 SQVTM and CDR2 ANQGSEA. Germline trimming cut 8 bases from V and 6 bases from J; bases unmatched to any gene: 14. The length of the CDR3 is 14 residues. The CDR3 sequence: CSSRDGAGGDGYTF. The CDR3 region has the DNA TGCAGCTCCCGGGATGGGGCAGGGGGCGATGGCTACACCTTC.

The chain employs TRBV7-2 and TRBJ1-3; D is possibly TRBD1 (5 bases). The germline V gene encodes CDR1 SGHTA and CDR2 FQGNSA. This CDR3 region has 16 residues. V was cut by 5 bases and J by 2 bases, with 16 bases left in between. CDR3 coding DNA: TGTGCCAGCAGCCCCAGGGTGGGGTGGACTGGAAACACCATATATTTT. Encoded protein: CASSPRVGWTGNTIYF.

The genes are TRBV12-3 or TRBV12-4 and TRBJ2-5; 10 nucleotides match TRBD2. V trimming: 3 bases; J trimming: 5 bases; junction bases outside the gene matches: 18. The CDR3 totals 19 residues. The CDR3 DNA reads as TGTGCCAGCAGTTTGTGGAGCGGGAGGGCCTTGAGGACGGTGGAGACCCAGTACTTC. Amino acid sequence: CASSLWSGRALRTVETQYF.

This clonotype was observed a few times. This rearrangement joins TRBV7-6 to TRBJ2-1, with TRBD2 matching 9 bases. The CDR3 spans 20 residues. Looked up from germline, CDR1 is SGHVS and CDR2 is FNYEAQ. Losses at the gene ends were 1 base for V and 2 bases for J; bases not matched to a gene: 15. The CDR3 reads CASSLDWGSASGTTYNEQFF. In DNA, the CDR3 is TGTGCCAGCAGCTTAGATTGGGGCTCGGCTAGCGGGACAACCTACAATGAGCAGTTCTTC.

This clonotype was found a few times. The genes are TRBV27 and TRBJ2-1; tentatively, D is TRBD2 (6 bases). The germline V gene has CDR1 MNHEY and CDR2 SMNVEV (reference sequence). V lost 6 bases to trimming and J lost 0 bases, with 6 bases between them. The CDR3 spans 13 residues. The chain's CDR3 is CASRRDSYNEQFF. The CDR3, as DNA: TGTGCCAGCAGGCGGGACTCCTACAATGAGCAGTTCTTC.